This TCR beta chain comes out of a study of cytomegalovirus exposure and HLA in healthy donors. This clone was found a few times. Generated by immunoSEQ multiplex PCR, the TCRdb table keeps only in-frame clones and is missing some. The sample includes about 73,000 clones, about 90% of them seen just once. The CDR3 is 13 residues long. V lost 5 bases and J 2 bases, leaving 10 bases between the germline ends. Germline lookup yields CDR1 MNHNY and CDR2 SVGAGI (reference sequence). Sequencing was carried out using PBMCs. The chain uses TRBV6-6 and TRBJ2-7; possible D gene TRBD1, 6 bases. The sequence came from a woman aged 18 to 35 in good health and CMV-seropositive. The CDR3 DNA reads TGTGCCAGCAGTCCACAGGGACCCTACGAGCAGTACTTC. The encoded protein is CASSPQGPYEQYF.